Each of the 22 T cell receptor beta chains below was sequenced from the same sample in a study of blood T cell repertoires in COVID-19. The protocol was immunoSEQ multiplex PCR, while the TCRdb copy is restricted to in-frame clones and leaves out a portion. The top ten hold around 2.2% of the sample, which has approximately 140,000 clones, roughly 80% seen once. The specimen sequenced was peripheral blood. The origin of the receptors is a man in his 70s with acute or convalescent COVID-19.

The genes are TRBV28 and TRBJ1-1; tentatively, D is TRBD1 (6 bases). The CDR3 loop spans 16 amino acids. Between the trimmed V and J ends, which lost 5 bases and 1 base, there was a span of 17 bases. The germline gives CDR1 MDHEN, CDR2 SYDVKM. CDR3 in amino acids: CASSIPYWTANTEAFF. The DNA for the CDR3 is TGTGCCAGCAGTATCCCTTACTGGACAGCGAACACTGAAGCTTTCTTT.

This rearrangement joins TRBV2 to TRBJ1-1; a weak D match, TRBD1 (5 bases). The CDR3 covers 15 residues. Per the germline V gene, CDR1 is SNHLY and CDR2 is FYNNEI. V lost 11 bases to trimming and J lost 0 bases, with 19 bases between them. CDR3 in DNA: TGTGCCGCCAAGGGGCCGGACATCCTGAACACTGAAGCTTTCTTT. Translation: CAAKGPDILNTEAFF.

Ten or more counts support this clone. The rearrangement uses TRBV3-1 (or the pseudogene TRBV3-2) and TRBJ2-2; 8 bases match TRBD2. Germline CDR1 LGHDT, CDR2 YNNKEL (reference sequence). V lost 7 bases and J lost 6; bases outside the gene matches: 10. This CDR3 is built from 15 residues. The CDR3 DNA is TGTGCCAGCAACTCCCCAACAGCGGGAGCCGGGGAGCTGTTTTTT. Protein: CASNSPTAGAGELFF.

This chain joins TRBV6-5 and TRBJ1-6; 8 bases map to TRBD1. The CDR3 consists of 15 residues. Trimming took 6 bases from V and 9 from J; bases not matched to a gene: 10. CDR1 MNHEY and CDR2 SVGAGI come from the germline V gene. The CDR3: CASSRSGQGFSPLHF. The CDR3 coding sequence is TGTGCCAGCAGCCGGTCAGGACAGGGCTTTTCACCCCTCCACTTT.

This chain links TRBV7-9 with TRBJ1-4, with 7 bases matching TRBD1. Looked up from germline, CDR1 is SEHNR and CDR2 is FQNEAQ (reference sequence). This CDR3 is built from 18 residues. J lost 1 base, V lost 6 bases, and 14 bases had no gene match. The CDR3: CASSSKIGTAKTNEKLFF. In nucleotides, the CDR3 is TGTGCCAGCAGTTCAAAAATAGGGACAGCGAAAACTAATGAAAAACTGTTTTTT.

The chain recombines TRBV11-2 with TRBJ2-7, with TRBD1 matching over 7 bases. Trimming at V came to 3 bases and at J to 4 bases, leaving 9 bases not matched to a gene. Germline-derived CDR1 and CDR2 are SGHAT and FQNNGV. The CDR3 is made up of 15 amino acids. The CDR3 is CASSLSEGANYEQYF. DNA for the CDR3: TGTGCCAGCAGCTTGAGTGAGGGGGCAAATTACGAGCAGTACTTC.

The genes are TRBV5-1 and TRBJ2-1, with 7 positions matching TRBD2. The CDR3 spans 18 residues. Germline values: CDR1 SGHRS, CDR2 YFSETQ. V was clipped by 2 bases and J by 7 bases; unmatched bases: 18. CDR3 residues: CASSFGPGGGSYSNEQFF. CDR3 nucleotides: TGCGCCAGCAGCTTCGGTCCGGGTGGCGGGAGCTATAGTAATGAGCAGTTCTTC.

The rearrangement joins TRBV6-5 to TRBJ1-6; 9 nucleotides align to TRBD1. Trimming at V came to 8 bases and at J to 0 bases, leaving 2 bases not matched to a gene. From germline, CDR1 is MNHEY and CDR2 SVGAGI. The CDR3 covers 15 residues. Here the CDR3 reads CASGQGISYNSPLHF. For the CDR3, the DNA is TGTGCCAGCGGACAGGGGATCTCCTATAATTCACCCCTCCACTTT.

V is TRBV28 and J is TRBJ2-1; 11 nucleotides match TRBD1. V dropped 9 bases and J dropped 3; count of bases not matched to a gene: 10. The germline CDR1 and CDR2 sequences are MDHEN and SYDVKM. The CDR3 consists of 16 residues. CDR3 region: CASLARTGGNYNEQFF. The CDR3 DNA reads TGTGCCAGTCTAGCCCGGACAGGGGGCAACTACAATGAGCAGTTCTTC.

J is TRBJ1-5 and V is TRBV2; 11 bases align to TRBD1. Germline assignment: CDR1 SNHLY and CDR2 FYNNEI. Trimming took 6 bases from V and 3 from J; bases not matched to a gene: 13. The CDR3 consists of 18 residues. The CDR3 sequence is CASSGPNYGQGANQPQHF. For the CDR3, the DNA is TGTGCCAGCAGCGGGCCAAATTACGGACAGGGGGCCAATCAGCCCCAGCATTTT.

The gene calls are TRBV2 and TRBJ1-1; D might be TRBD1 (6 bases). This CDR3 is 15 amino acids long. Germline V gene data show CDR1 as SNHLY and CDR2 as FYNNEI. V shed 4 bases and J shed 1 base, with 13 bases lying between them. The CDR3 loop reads CASSGVRGPNTEAFF. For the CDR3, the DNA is TGTGCCAGCAGTGGGGTCAGGGGCCCGAACACTGAAGCTTTCTTT.

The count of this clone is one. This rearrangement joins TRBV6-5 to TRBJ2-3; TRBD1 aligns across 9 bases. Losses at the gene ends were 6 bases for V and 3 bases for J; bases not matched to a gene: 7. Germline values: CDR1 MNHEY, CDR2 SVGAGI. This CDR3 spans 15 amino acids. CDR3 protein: CASRPGQGRTDTQYF. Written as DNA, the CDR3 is TGTGCCAGCAGACCCGGACAGGGGCGGACAGATACGCAGTATTTT.

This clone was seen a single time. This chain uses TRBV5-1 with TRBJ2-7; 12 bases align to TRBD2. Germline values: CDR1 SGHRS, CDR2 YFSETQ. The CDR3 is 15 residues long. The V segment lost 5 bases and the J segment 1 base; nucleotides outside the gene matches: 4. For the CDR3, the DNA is TGCGCCAGCAGGCCCGGGACTAGCGGGTCCTACGAGCAGTACTTC. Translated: CASRPGTSGSYEQYF.

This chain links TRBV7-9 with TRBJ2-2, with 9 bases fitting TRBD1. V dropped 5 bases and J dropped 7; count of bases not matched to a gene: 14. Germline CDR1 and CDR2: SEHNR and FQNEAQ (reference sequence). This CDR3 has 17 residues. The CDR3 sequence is CASSVGQGIPSGGELFF. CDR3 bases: TGTGCCAGCAGCGTGGGACAGGGAATCCCCTCGGGCGGGGAGCTGTTTTTT.

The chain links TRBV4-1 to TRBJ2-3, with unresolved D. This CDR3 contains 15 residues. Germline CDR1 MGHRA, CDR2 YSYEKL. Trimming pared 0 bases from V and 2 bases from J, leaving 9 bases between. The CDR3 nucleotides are TGCGCCAGCAGCCAAGATCTCTGGGCCACAGATACGCAGTATTTT. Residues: CASSQDLWATDTQYF.

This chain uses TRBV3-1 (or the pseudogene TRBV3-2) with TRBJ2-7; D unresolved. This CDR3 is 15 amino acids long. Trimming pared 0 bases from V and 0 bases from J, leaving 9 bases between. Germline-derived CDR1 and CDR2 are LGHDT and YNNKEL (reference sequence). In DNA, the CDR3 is TGTGCCAGCAGCCAAGACCCGTTCCCCTCCTACGAGCAGTACTTC. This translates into CASSQDPFPSYEQYF.

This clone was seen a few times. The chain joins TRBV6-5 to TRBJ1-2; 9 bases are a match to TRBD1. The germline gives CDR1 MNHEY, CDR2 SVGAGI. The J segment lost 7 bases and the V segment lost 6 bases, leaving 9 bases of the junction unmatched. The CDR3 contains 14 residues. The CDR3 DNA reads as TGTGCCAGCAGGGGTACAGGGGGCGCCGGTGGCTACACCTTC. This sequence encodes CASRGTGGAGGYTF.

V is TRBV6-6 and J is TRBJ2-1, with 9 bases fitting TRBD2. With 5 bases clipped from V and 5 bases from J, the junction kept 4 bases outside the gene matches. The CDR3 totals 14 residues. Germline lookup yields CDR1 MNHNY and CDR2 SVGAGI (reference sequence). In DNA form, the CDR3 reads TGTGCCAGCAGTAGACTAGCGGTGCACAATGAGCAGTTCTTC. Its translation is CASSRLAVHNEQFF.

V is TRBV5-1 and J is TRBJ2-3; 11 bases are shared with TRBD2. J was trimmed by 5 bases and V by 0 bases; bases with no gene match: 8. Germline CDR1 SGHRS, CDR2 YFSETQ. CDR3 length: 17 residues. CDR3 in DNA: TGCGCCAGCAGCTTGGATAGCGGGGGGGACGTAGGAGATACGCAGTATTTT. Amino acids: CASSLDSGGDVGDTQYF.

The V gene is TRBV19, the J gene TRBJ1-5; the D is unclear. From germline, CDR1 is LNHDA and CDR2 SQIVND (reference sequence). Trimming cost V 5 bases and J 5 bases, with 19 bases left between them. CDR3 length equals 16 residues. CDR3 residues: CASSPTRSADDQPQHF. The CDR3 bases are TGTGCCAGTAGTCCCACCCGGTCGGCGGATGATCAGCCCCAGCATTTT.

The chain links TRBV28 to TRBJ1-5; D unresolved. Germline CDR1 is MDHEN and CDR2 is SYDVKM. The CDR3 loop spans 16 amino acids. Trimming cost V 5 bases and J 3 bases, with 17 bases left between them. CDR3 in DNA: TGTGCCAGCAGTCCCACCACCCGGGGATTCAATCAGCCCCAGCATTTT. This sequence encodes CASSPTTRGFNQPQHF.

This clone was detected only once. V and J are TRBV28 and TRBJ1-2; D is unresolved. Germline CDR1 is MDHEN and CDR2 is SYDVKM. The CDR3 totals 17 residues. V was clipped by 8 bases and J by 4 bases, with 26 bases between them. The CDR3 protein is CASEFAPGEGKVYGYTF. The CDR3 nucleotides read TGTGCCAGCGAGTTCGCCCCTGGGGAGGGAAAAGTCTATGGCTACACCTTC.